This T cell receptor (beta chain) comes out of a study of CD8+ T cells in alopecia areata. Across the whole study: Each of the treated patients was given oral tofacitinib, 5 to 10 mg twice daily, for moderate-to-severe alopecia areata. The drug, tofacitinib, lasted 6 to 18 months, followed by 6 months off drug.

RNA, once extracted, was reverse transcribed into cDNA for use as the sequencing template. Repertoires were generated with immunoSEQ multiplex PCR, while TCRdb's copy carries only in-frame clones and drops some. The sample yields fewer than 250,000 clones, under 40% seen once. Per the germline V gene, CDR1 is MNHEY and CDR2 is SVGAGI. The CDR3 has 14 amino acids. Trimming cost V 2 bases and J 1 base, with 7 bases left between them. Treatment in this sample: oral pan-JAK inhibitor, 5-10 mg twice daily. This clonotype originated in a human donor with alopecia areata. The sequencing here drew on CD4+ T cells sorted from blood, taken around week 34, from a patient treated with tofacitinib. The V gene is TRBV6-5, the J gene TRBJ2-3; D not certain. The chain's CDR3 is CASSYGQGTDTQYF. The CDR3 DNA follows: TGTGCCAGCAGTTACGGGCAGGGCACAGATACGCAGTATTTT.